These 32 T cell receptor beta chains were all obtained from the same sample, sequenced in a study of OX40 agonist ivuxolimab in advanced cancers. Some clones are missing from TCRdb's copy, which holds only in-frame ones; the method was immunoSEQ multiplex PCR. The sample lists 95,000 to 100,000 clones; about 86% were seen once. The sample in question was CD4+ or CD8+ T cells sorted from blood, obtained in a trial of the OX40 agonist ivuxolimab. The origin of the receptors is an adult with an advanced solid tumor such as melanoma, head and neck, liver or kidney cancer.

This sequence joins TRBV28 and TRBJ1-4; perhaps TRBD1 as D (5 bases). V was cut by 4 bases and J by 0 bases, with 6 bases left in between. This CDR3 has 14 amino acids. Germline assignment: CDR1 MDHEN and CDR2 SYDVKM. Here the CDR3 reads CASSWTTTNEKLFF. CDR3 nucleotides: TGTGCCAGCAGTTGGACAACAACTAATGAAAAACTGTTTTTT. Full variable domain (missing parts from reference TRBV28 and TRBJ1-4): DVKVTQSSRYLVKRTGEKVFLECVQDMDHENMFWYRQDPGLGLRLIYFSYDVKMKEKGDIPEGYSVSREKKERFSLILESASTNQTSMYLCASSWTTTNEKLFFGSGTQLSVL.

This clone was counted a few times. This rearrangement joins TRBV5-1 to TRBJ1-1; no clear D gene. This CDR3 comprises 14 residues. Deletions cut 4 bases from V and 4 bases from J, with 14 bases between. Germline V gives CDR1 SGHRS, CDR2 YFSETQ. This CDR3 is CASSQEVFGTEAFF. DNA for the CDR3: TGCGCCAGCAGCCAAGAAGTCTTCGGCACTGAAGCTTTCTTT.

CDR3 sequence: CASSKGQRNTGELFF. The DNA of the CDR3 is TGTGCCAGCAGTAAGGGACAGAGAAACACCGGGGAGCTGTTTTTT. The rearrangement links TRBV7-9 to TRBJ2-2; 7 nucleotides align to TRBD1. Germline V gene sequence: CDR1 SEHNR, CDR2 FQNEAQ (reference sequence). V dropped 6 bases and J dropped 2; count of bases not matched to a gene: 6. The CDR3 is 15 amino acids.

The genes are TRBV28 and TRBJ2-7, with a tentative D call TRBD1 (6 bases). Germline CDR1 is MDHEN and CDR2 is SYDVKM. Trimming took 8 bases from V and 3 from J, leaving 11 bases between them. CDR3 length: 12 amino acids. The CDR3 DNA reads as TGTGCCAGCCGCAGGGGTCTCTACGAGCAGTACTTC. Amino acids: CASRRGLYEQYF.

V gene TRBV5-8 combines with J gene TRBJ2-1, with TRBD1 as a possible D gene (6 bases). Germline V gives CDR1 SGHTS, CDR2 YDEGEE. The CDR3 length is 17 residues. Trimming took 0 bases from V and 3 from J, leaving 16 bases between them. The CDR3 bases are TGTGCCAGCAGCTTGGTAACTGGTGGGGACAACTACAATGAGCAGTTCTTC. Its protein product is CASSLVTGGDNYNEQFF.

The CDR3 is CASSEAGGGYGYTF. The CDR3 DNA is TGTGCCAGCAGTGAAGCTGGAGGGGGCTATGGCTACACCTTC. The chain recombines TRBV6-1 with TRBJ1-2; a possible D gene is TRBD1 (6 bases). The CDR3 has 14 amino acids. V was shortened by 0 bases and J by 4 bases, with 9 bases between the two germline ends. Germline lookup yields CDR1 MNHNS and CDR2 SASEGT.

The chain recombines TRBV12-2 with TRBJ2-3; TRBD2 reflects the table's D call only, with no check against the DNA. TRBV12-2 counts as a pseudogene. The CDR3 loop spans 17 amino acids. The CDR3 sequence is CASRSASLAVSTDTQYF. CDR3 coding DNA: TGTGCAAGTCGCTCCGCGTCCCTAGCGGTGAGCACAGATACGCAGTATTTT.

The V call is TRBV13, the J call TRBJ2-2; 7 positions match TRBD2. The J segment lost 6 bases and the V segment lost 5 bases, leaving 9 bases of the junction unmatched. CDR3 length equals 15 residues. Germline values: CDR1 PRHDT, CDR2 FYEKMQ (reference sequence). For the CDR3, the DNA is TGTGCCAGCAGCCGAGCGGGAACCTACCCCGGGGAGCTGTTTTTT. Translation gives CASSRAGTYPGELFF.

V is TRBV7-2 and J is TRBJ1-2; no clear D gene. This CDR3 has 12 amino acids. From germline, CDR1 is SGHTA and CDR2 FQGNSA. Trimming took 4 bases from V and 8 from J, leaving 11 bases between them. The CDR3 loop is CASSSSNGGYTF. The CDR3 region has the DNA TGTGCCAGCAGCTCAAGCAACGGAGGCTACACCTTC.

The V and J genes are TRBV11-3 and TRBJ2-2, with 8 bases identical to TRBD1. Trimming took 0 bases from V and 7 from J; bases not matched to a gene: 4. The CDR3 runs 15 residues. Germline CDR1 and CDR2: SGHNT and YENEEA. The CDR3 spells CASSLDKQGVGELFF. In DNA form, the CDR3 reads TGTGCCAGCAGCTTAGATAAACAGGGGGTCGGGGAGCTGTTTTTT.

CDR3 sequence: CAWSGLPPGLAAYNEQFF. CDR3 nucleotides: TGTGCCTGGAGTGGTCTCCCCCCGGGCCTAGCGGCCTACAATGAGCAGTTCTTC. The chain combines TRBV30 with TRBJ2-1; TRBD2 matches 7 bases. The CDR3 runs to 18 residues. Unmatched junction bases numbered 14, after V lost 1 base and J lost 2 bases. In germline, CDR1 is GTSNPN, CDR2 SVGIG (reference sequence).

This clone was picked up one time. The V gene is TRBV15, the J gene TRBJ2-5; no definite D call. This CDR3 spans 13 amino acids. The V gene's germline CDR1 is LNHNV and CDR2 YYDKDF (reference sequence). V dropped 9 bases and J dropped 0 bases, with 11 bases sitting between them. The chain's CDR3 is CATSFGYQETQYF. As DNA, the CDR3 is TGTGCCACTAGCTTCGGGTACCAAGAGACCCAGTACTTC. The full variable domain, rest sourced from reference TRBV15 and TRBJ2-5, is DAMVIQNPRYQVTQFGKPVTLSCSQTLNHNVMYWYQQKSSQAPKLLFHYYDKDFNNEADTPDNFQSRRPNTSFCFLDIRSPGLGDTAMYLCATSFGYQETQYFGPGTRLLVL.

The V and J genes are TRBV28 and TRBJ1-5; the D gene is possibly TRBD1 (5 bases). Looked up from germline, CDR1 is MDHEN and CDR2 is SYDVKM. CDR3 length equals 14 residues. Trimming removed 3 bases at V and 3 bases at J, with 9 bases between. CDR3: CASSLGGDNQPQHF. In nucleotides, the CDR3 is TGTGCCAGCAGTTTGGGAGGGGACAATCAGCCCCAGCATTTT.

As regards this clone: The junction departs from germline at one end; a sequencing error may be responsible. The V call is TRBV28, the J call TRBJ2-2; a weak D match, TRBD2 (5 bases). Germline-derived CDR1 and CDR2 are MDHEN and SYDVKM. The CDR3 has 14 residues. In nucleotides, the CDR3 is TGTGCCACCGGTCGGACTGTGAACGCCGGGGAGCTGTTTTTT. Translation: CATGRTVNAGELFF.

The chain recombines TRBV19 with TRBJ1-6; D is uncertain. Germline V gene data show CDR1 as LNHDA and CDR2 as SQIVND (reference sequence). The germline V and J ends were trimmed by 11 bases and 5 bases, with 16 bases remaining between them. CDR3 size: 14 residues. CDR3 loop: CAGRGRDNNSPLHF. CDR3 bases: TGTGCCGGCAGAGGGCGGGATAATAATTCACCCCTCCACTTT.

The V call is TRBV5-8, the J call TRBJ1-2; TRBD1 matches 7 bases. The germline V gene has CDR1 SGHTS and CDR2 YDEGEE. V lost 4 bases to trimming and J lost 4 bases; unmatched junction nucleotides: 4. This CDR3 contains 13 residues. The CDR3: CASSPPGGYGYTF. DNA for the CDR3: TGTGCCAGCAGCCCCCCAGGGGGCTATGGCTACACCTTC.

The V and J genes are TRBV4-1 and TRBJ1-5, with unresolved D. CDR1 and CDR2 from the germline V gene are MGHRA and YSYEKL. V was shortened by 4 bases and J by 0 bases, with 10 bases between the two germline ends. CDR3 length equals 15 residues. CDR3 coding DNA: TGCGCCAGCAGCCGTCCCGGACGTAGCAATCAGCCCCAGCATTTT. Protein sequence: CASSRPGRSNQPQHF.

The V gene is TRBV7-2, the J gene TRBJ2-2; 9 bases are shared with TRBD1. This CDR3 is built from 16 residues. V shed 4 bases, J shed 3 bases, and the junction held 6 bases outside the gene matches. CDR1 and CDR2 from the germline V gene are SGHTA and FQGNSA. CDR3 loop: CASSSTDRGDTGELFF. The CDR3 DNA reads TGTGCCAGCAGCTCGACAGACAGGGGGGACACCGGGGAGCTGTTTTTT.

This sequence joins TRBV4-3 and TRBJ2-5; the D gene is possibly TRBD2 (6 bases). CDR3 length: 15 residues. Per germline, CDR1 LGHNA and CDR2 YSLEER. V shed 0 bases and J shed 6 bases, with 14 bases lying between them. CDR3 DNA sequence: TGCGCCAGCAGCCAAGATAGGCGGGGCGGGAAGACCCAGTACTTC. This gives the protein CASSQDRRGGKTQYF.

In regard to this clone: Other DNA sequences within the sample encode an identical CDR3. V and J are TRBV5-6 and TRBJ2-7; 9 bases agree with TRBD2. Germline values: CDR1 SGHDT, CDR2 YYEEEE. The CDR3 runs to 14 residues. V trimming: 7 bases; J trimming: 2 bases; junction bases outside the gene matches: 7. CDR3: CASLRLAGTYEQYF. The CDR3 DNA reads TGTGCCAGCCTCCGGCTAGCGGGAACCTACGAGCAGTACTTC. Together with reference TRBV5-6 and TRBJ2-7, the CDR3 gives the full variable domain: DAGVTQSPTHLIKTRGQQVTLRCSPKSGHDTVSWYQQALGQGPQFIFQYYEEEERQRGNFPDRFSGHQFPNYSSELNVNALLLGDSALYLCASLRLAGTYEQYFGPGTRLTVT.

The CDR3 spells CAISEIGSRGSKTQYF. DNA of the CDR3: TGTGCCATCAGTGAAATCGGTAGTAGGGGCTCAAAGACCCAGTACTTC. The chain joins TRBV10-3 to TRBJ2-5, with D tentatively TRBD1 (5 bases). V lost 3 bases and J 6 bases, leaving 20 bases between the germline ends. Germline CDR1 ENHRY, CDR2 SYGVKD. The CDR3 consists of 16 residues.

The chain links TRBV28 to TRBJ1-6; TRBD1 agrees at 9 bases. Germline CDR1 reads MDHEN; CDR2 reads SYDVKM. J lost 3 bases, V lost 6 bases, and 12 bases had no gene match. CDR3 length equals 18 residues. The CDR3 sequence: CASSRPPGQGYYNSPLHF. As DNA, the CDR3 is TGTGCCAGCAGCCGCCCACCGGGACAGGGATACTATAATTCACCCCTCCACTTT.

This clone was recorded only once. The V and J genes are TRBV28 and TRBJ2-7; TRBD2 matches 8 bases. The CDR3 is 14 amino acids. Germline V gene lookup returns CDR1 MDHEN and CDR2 SYDVKM. After removal of 6 bases from V and 3 bases from J, the junction contained 7 bases not matched to a gene. The CDR3 spells CASSDSGALYEQYF. As DNA, the CDR3 is TGTGCCAGCAGCGATAGCGGGGCCCTCTACGAGCAGTACTTC. The entire variable domain, with the rest obtained from reference TRBV28 and TRBJ2-7, is as follows: DVKVTQSSRYLVKRTGEKVFLECVQDMDHENMFWYRQDPGLGLRLIYFSYDVKMKEKGDIPEGYSVSREKKERFSLILESASTNQTSMYLCASSDSGALYEQYFGPGTRLTVT.

The rearrangement uses TRBV28 and TRBJ1-3; D not resolved. The CDR3 runs 10 residues. Germline CDR1 and CDR2: MDHEN and SYDVKM. Trimming took 8 bases from V and 7 from J, leaving 6 bases between them. The CDR3 bases are TGTGCCAGCCCTCCTAACACCATATATTTT. Its translation is CASPPNTIYF.

This chain joins TRBV5-1 and TRBJ1-4, with no clear D. CDR3 length: 13 amino acids. The germline V gene has CDR1 SGHRS and CDR2 YFSETQ. V was pared by 5 bases and J by 11 bases, with 16 bases between. This chain's CDR3 is CASRDGLRDKLFF. CDR3 DNA: TGCGCCAGCAGGGACGGGCTACGGGATAAACTGTTTTTT.

The CDR3, as DNA: TGTGCCAGCAGCTTAGAGTGGGGCAGGTCGAACACTGAAGCTTTCTTT. This codes for CASSLEWGRSNTEAFF. The gene calls are TRBV11-2 and TRBJ1-1, with D maybe TRBD1 (5 bases). CDR1 SGHAT and CDR2 FQNNGV come from the germline V gene. The CDR3 has 16 residues. V dropped 0 bases and J dropped 1 base, with 12 bases sitting between them.

V is TRBV5-1 and J is TRBJ1-1; D might be TRBD1 (6 bases). The V gene's germline CDR1 is SGHRS and CDR2 YFSETQ. V lost 1 base to trimming and J lost 5 bases, with 9 bases between them. The CDR3 totals 13 residues. The CDR3 reads CASSLSQGTEAFF. CDR3 coding DNA: TGCGCCAGCAGCTTGTCGCAGGGGACTGAAGCTTTCTTT. The full variable domain, completed using reference TRBV5-1 and TRBJ1-1, is KAGVTQTPRYLIKTRGQQVTLSCSPISGHRSVSWYQQTPGQGLQFLFEYFSETQRNKGNFPGRFSGRQFSNSRSEMNVSTLELGDSALYLCASSLSQGTEAFFGQGTRLTVV.

The chain joins TRBV5-1 to TRBJ2-7; TRBD1 might be the D (5 bases). V was clipped by 0 bases and J by 5 bases, with 12 bases between them. Looked up from germline, CDR1 is SGHRS and CDR2 is YFSETQ. The CDR3 is 14 amino acids. CDR3 nucleotide sequence: TGCGCCAGCAGCTTGGGGTACAGGCGCGACGAGCAGTACTTC. Amino acid sequence: CASSLGYRRDEQYF.

In DNA form, the CDR3 reads TGTGCCAGCTCACCACCGGAGGGGGCAGGAGAGACCCAGTACTTC. Residues: CASSPPEGAGETQYF. V usage is TRBV18 and J usage is TRBJ2-5, with TRBD1 as a possible D gene (7 bases). CDR1 is KGHSH and CDR2 is LQKENI in the germline V gene. The CDR3 is 15 amino acids. The ends were cut back, 0 bases at V and 4 bases at J, with 12 bases in the middle.

This sequence joins TRBV30 and TRBJ2-5; weak D call: TRBD2 (6 bases). Looked up from germline, CDR1 is GTSNPN and CDR2 is SVGIG (reference sequence). This CDR3 is built from 17 residues. Trimming left V 3 bases short and J 1 base short, with 21 bases between. CDR3 DNA: TGTGCCTGGAGCGGGGGAGTGGCCTTCCAACCCCAAGAGACCCAGTACTTC. Amino acid sequence: CAWSGGVAFQPQETQYF.

J is TRBJ1-2 and V is TRBV7-2; D possibly corresponds to TRBD1 (5 bases). The CDR3 length is 16 residues. Germline CDR1 is SGHTA and CDR2 is FQGNSA. Trimming took 6 bases from V and 6 from J, leaving 23 bases between them. For the CDR3, the DNA is TGTGCCAGCAGGATCAACATAGTCCGACAGTCTAATGGCTACACCTTC. Residues: CASRINIVRQSNGYTF.

The rearrangement uses TRBV9 and TRBJ2-1; D might be TRBD2 (6 bases). The CDR3 contains 17 residues. The germline gives CDR1 SGDLS, CDR2 YYNGEE. V lost 0 bases and J 0 bases, leaving 13 bases between the germline ends. CDR3 sequence (DNA): TGTGCCAGCAGCGTAGGGGCGGGAAGGACCTCCTACAATGAGCAGTTCTTC. Translated: CASSVGAGRTSYNEQFF.